The next 21 T cell receptor beta chains were all read from a single sample in a study of blood T cells in healthy people across ages. A sample-barcoded 5' primer and a J-beta primer mix were used in a second PCR of about 6 to 12 cycles. Each CDR3 protein gets one entry after TCRdb re-called the 5' RACE reads with MiXCR. Here the sample spans about 320,000 distinct CDR3 sequences, roughly 26% being singletons. Sample: blood. The source is a woman in her seventies in good health.

This clonotype appeared many times. This sequence joins TRBV5-1 and TRBJ2-1; D call uncertain. This CDR3 contains 15 residues. Trimming removed 3 bases at V and 0 bases at J, with 10 bases between. Germline-derived CDR1 and CDR2 are SGHRS and YFSETQ. The CDR3 nucleotides are TGCGCCAGCAGCTCCGACGGTAACTCCTACAATGAGCAGTTCTTC. Translating gives CASSSDGNSYNEQFF.

The chain carries TRBV4-2 and TRBJ1-6; D remains ambiguous. CDR1 and CDR2 (germline): LGHNA, YNFKEQ. V lost 2 bases and J 5 bases, leaving 10 bases between the germline ends. The CDR3 is made up of 15 amino acids. The CDR3 here is CASSQPGFNNSPLHF. The CDR3 DNA reads as TGTGCCAGCAGCCAACCCGGCTTTAATAATTCACCCCTCCACTTT.

This chain connects TRBV21-1 to TRBJ2-1. TRBV21-1 is a documented pseudogene. This CDR3 is 17 amino acids long. The CDR3 region has the DNA TGTGCCAGCAGCAAAGAACTTTCCCGAAGGGTGTACAATGAGCAGTTCTTC. This gives the protein CASSKELSRRVYNEQFF.

CDR3 residues: CASSPDRTSYEQYF. Here the CDR3 DNA reads TGTGCCAGCAGCCCCGACAGGACTTCCTACGAGCAGTACTTC. This sequence joins TRBV28 and TRBJ2-7; tentatively, D is TRBD1 (6 bases). Per germline, CDR1 MDHEN and CDR2 SYDVKM. The CDR3 has 14 amino acids. V lost 6 bases and J lost 1, with 13 bases in between.

V is TRBV3-1 and J is TRBJ2-1, with D possibly matching TRBD2 (5 bases). CDR3 length: 15 amino acids. The germline gives CDR1 LGHDT, CDR2 YNNKEL (reference sequence). Between the trimmed V and J ends, which lost 2 bases and 8 bases, there was a span of 16 bases. The CDR3: CASSQKRRSSDEQFF. CDR3 bases: TGTGCCAGCAGCCAAAAACGGAGGAGTTCCGATGAGCAGTTCTTC.

This clonotype turned up a few times. The V and J genes are TRBV6-2 or TRBV6-3 and TRBJ2-1; no reliable D call. Trimming removed 5 bases at V and 0 bases at J, with 14 bases between. The length of the CDR3 is 16 residues. Germline assignment: CDR1 MNHEY and CDR2 SVGEGT. DNA for the CDR3: TGTGCCAGCAGTCTCCTAAGGTCCCGCTCCTACAATGAGCAGTTCTTC. Protein sequence: CASSLLRSRSYNEQFF.

CDR3 region: CASSPRTVDYNEQFF. The DNA for the CDR3 is TGTGCCAGCTCACCCCGGACAGTGGACTACAATGAGCAGTTCTTC. The chain uses TRBV18 and TRBJ2-5; tentative D call: TRBD1 (6 bases). Judging by the DNA end, TRBJ2-1 fits better; the J call may be wrong. Looked up from germline, CDR1 is KGHSH and CDR2 is LQKENI. CDR3 length: 15 amino acids.

The rearrangement links TRBV20-1 to TRBJ2-1, with D possibly being TRBD2 (5 bases). Trimming removed 6 bases at V and 6 bases at J, with 18 bases between. Per germline, CDR1 DFQATT and CDR2 SNEGSKA (reference sequence). This CDR3 region has 14 residues. This CDR3 reads CSANEGSDFNEQFF. In DNA form, the CDR3 reads TGCAGTGCCAACGAGGGATCCGACTTCAATGAGCAGTTCTTC.

This clonotype was picked up a small number of times. Just one base apart from a much larger clone, this may be a read error. The chain couples TRBV28 to TRBJ2-5, with 8 bases identical to TRBD1. In germline, CDR1 is MDHEN, CDR2 SYDVKM. Germline trimming cut 5 bases from V and 5 bases from J; bases unmatched to any gene: 10. The CDR3 is 15 residues long. The DNA for the CDR3 is TGTGCCAGCAGTACGGACAGGGAAAAATTGGAGACCCAGTACTTC. This gives the protein CASSTDREKLETQYF.

The chain uses TRBV18 and TRBJ1-1; TRBD1 agrees at 7 bases. V lost 1 base and J lost 3; bases outside the gene matches: 5. Per germline, CDR1 KGHSH and CDR2 LQKENI. CDR3 length: 15 residues. CDR3 residues: CASSPRQGSDTEAFF. The CDR3 coding sequence is TGTGCCAGCTCACCACGACAGGGTAGCGACACTGAAGCTTTCTTT.

This clonotype was counted between two and nine times. The chain couples TRBV12-3 or TRBV12-4 to TRBJ1-1; 7 bases are shared with TRBD1. The CDR3 has 15 residues. The junction had 14 bases not matched to a gene; V was cut back by 7 bases and J by 6 bases. CDR3 amino acids: CASNPRGQAVSEAFF. In DNA, the CDR3 is TGTGCCAGCAACCCCCGAGGACAGGCGGTATCTGAAGCTTTCTTT.

J is TRBJ2-7 and V is TRBV20-1; TRBD1 matches at 7 bases. The J call may not be correct, given that the DNA end is closer to TRBJ2-5. This CDR3 comprises 14 residues. Looked up from germline, CDR1 is DFQATT and CDR2 is SNEGSKA (reference sequence). This CDR3 is CSARAMGQKETQYF. The CDR3 nucleotides read TGCAGTGCTAGAGCGATGGGACAGAAAGAGACCCAGTACTTC.

In DNA form, the CDR3 reads TGTGCCAGCAGCTCTCGGAGGGACGGCTTTATAGGCTTCGGGAGCGACACTGAAGCTTTCTTT. Its translation is CASSSRRDGFIGFGSDTEAFF. The gene calls are TRBV11-2 and TRBJ1-1, with TRBD1 as a possible D gene (5 bases). Trimming shortened V by 4 bases and J by 3 bases, and 33 bases separated the two germline ends. This CDR3 has 21 amino acids. CDR1 is SGHAT and CDR2 is FQNNGV in the germline V gene.

The chain couples TRBV14 to TRBJ1-2, with unresolved D. CDR3 length equals 15 residues. Trimming took off 0 bases at V and 4 bases at J, with 12 bases between the two ends. From germline, CDR1 is SGHDN and CDR2 FVKESK. This CDR3 reads CASSQDGAGVYGYTF. CDR3 sequence (DNA): TGTGCCAGCAGCCAAGATGGAGCGGGAGTCTATGGCTACACCTTC.

This chain uses TRBV28 with TRBJ2-7; weak D call: TRBD1 (5 bases). Matching the DNA end better, TRBJ2-5 makes the J call doubtful. The CDR3 runs to 15 residues. Germline V gene lookup returns CDR1 MDHEN and CDR2 SYDVKM. This CDR3 reads CASSFHSRGPETQYF. In DNA form, the CDR3 reads TGTGCCAGCAGTTTCCACAGTAGGGGCCCAGAGACCCAGTACTTC.

The chain couples TRBV28 to TRBJ2-1; 8 bases match TRBD2. V lost 6 bases, J lost 7 bases, and 20 bases stayed unmatched. Germline values: CDR1 MDHEN, CDR2 SYDVKM. The CDR3 length is 18 residues. The CDR3 bases are TGTGCCAGCAGCAAACCAGCGGGAGTCCAAATATTAGGGAATGAGCAGTTCTTC. As protein: CASSKPAGVQILGNEQFF.

This clonotype was observed a handful of times. J is TRBJ2-7 and V is TRBV15, with D perhaps matching TRBD1 (5 bases). The V end was cut by 5 bases, the J end by 4 bases, with 21 bases between. The germline V gene has CDR1 LNHNV and CDR2 YYDKDF (reference sequence). The CDR3 totals 16 residues. As DNA, the CDR3 is TGTGCCACCAGCCCCCCACGGCCCGACAGTTTGTACGAGCAGTACTTC. Translated, it gives CATSPPRPDSLYEQYF.

V and J are TRBV5-5 and TRBJ2-1; the D gene could be TRBD1 or TRBD2 (6 bases each). Germline CDR1 SGHKS, CDR2 YYEKEE (reference sequence). Trimming left V 2 bases short and J 2 bases short, with 14 bases between. The CDR3 is 16 amino acids. CDR3 sequence: CASSFRPRGAYNEQFF. The CDR3 DNA follows: TGTGCCAGCAGCTTTCGGCCGAGGGGGGCCTACAATGAGCAGTTCTTC.

The genes are TRBV7-6 and TRBJ2-7, with 7 positions matching TRBD1. The CDR3 covers 22 residues. V lost 7 bases to trimming and J lost 0 bases; unmatched junction nucleotides: 30. The V gene's germline CDR1 is SGHVS and CDR2 FNYEAQ. CDR3 nucleotide sequence: TGTGCCAGCAACTCAGTCGTCGCCCCGGGACAGTGGGAAGCTAGGGGCTCCTACGAGCAGTACTTC. Its translation: CASNSVVAPGQWEARGSYEQYF.

The J gene is TRBJ2-4, the V gene TRBV5-1; 7 bases are a match to TRBD1. Trimming cost V 4 bases and J 7 bases; bases outside gene matches: 17. CDR3 length equals 17 residues. Germline values: CDR1 SGHRS, CDR2 YFSETQ. The CDR3 DNA reads as TGCGCCAGCAGCAGGGGGCAAGGTTCTAGTGGGTCCAACATTCAGTACTTC. Translating gives CASSRGQGSSGSNIQYF.

The chain carries TRBV6-6 and TRBJ1-2; weak D call: TRBD1 (5 bases). This CDR3 is 13 amino acids long. The germline V and J ends were trimmed by 2 bases and 8 bases, with 12 bases remaining between them. Germline CDR1 MNHNY, CDR2 SVGAGI (reference sequence). CDR3 nucleotide sequence: TGTGCCAGCAGTTACCTAGGGGAGGGAGGCTACACCTTC. Protein: CASSYLGEGGYTF.